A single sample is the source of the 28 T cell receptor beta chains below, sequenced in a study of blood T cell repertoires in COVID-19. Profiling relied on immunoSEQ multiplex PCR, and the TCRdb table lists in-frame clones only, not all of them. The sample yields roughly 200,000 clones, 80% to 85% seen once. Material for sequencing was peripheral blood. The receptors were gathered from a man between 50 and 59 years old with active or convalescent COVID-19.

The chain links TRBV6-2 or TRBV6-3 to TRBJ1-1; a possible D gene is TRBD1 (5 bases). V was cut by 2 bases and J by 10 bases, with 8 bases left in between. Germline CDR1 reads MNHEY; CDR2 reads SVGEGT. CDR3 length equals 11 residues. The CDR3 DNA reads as TGTGCCAGCAGTTACGGGGGAGGAGCTTTCTTT. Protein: CASSYGGGAFF.

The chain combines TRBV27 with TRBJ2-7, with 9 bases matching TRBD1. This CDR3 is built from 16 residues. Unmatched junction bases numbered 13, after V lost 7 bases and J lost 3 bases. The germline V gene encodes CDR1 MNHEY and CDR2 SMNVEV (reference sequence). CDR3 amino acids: CASTGQGLRGGYEQYF. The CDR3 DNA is TGTGCCAGCACGGGACAGGGTCTCCGTGGTGGCTACGAGCAGTACTTC.

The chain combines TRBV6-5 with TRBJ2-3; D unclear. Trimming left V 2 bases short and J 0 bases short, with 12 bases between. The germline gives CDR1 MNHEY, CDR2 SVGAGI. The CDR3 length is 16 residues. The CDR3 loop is CASSYGSLFSTDTQYF. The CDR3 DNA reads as TGTGCCAGCAGTTACGGCTCTCTCTTTAGCACAGATACGCAGTATTTT.

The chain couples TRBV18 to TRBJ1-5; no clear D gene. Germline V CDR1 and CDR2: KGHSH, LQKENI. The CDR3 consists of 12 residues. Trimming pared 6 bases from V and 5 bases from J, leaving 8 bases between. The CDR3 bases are TGTGCCAGCTCGTTCCCTGATCAGCCCCAGCATTTT. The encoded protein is CASSFPDQPQHF.

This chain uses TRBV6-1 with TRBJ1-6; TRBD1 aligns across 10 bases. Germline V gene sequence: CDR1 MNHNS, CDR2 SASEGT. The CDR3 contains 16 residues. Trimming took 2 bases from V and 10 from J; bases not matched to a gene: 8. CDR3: CASSERGTGDPSPLHF. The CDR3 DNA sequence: TGTGCCAGCAGTGAAAGGGGGACAGGGGACCCCTCACCCCTCCACTTT.

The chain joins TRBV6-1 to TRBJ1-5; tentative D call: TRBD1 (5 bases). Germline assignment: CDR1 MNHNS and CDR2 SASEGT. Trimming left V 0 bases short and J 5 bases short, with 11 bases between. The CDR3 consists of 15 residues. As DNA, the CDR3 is TGTGCCAGCAGTGAAGCGGGGGGAGCATATCAGCCCCAGCATTTT. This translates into CASSEAGGAYQPQHF.

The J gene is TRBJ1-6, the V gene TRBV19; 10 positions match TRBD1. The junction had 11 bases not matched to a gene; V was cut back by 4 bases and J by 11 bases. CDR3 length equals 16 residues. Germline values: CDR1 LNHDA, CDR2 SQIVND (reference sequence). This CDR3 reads CASSTTRTGGTTPLHF. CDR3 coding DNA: TGTGCCAGTAGTACTACCAGGACAGGGGGAACGACACCCCTCCACTTT.

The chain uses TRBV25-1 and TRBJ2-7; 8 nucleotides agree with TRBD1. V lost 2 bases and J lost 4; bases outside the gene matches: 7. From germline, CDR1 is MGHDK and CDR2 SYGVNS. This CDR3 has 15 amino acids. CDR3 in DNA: TGTGCCAGCAGTGAAGGGGGGACAGGATTATACGAGCAGTACTTC. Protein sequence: CASSEGGTGLYEQYF.

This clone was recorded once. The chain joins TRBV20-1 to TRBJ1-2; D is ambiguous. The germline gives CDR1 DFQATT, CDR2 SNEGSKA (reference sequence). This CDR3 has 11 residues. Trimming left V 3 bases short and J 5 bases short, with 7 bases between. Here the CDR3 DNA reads TGCAGTGCTAGCTATGGTTATGGCTACACCTTC. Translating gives CSASYGYGYTF.

CDR3 sequence (DNA): TGTGCCTGGAGTGCGGGGGGGAACGGGGCCAACGTCCTGACTTTC. Amino acid sequence: CAWSAGGNGANVLTF. The chain is built from TRBV30 and TRBJ2-6, with 8 bases aligning to TRBD2. Germline-derived CDR1 and CDR2 are GTSNPN and SVGIG (reference sequence). The CDR3 runs 15 residues. With V trimmed by 1 base and J by 4 bases, 3 bases remained unmatched.

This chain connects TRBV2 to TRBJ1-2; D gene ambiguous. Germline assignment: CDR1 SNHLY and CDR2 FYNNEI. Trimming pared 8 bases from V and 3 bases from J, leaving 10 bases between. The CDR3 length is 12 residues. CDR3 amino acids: CASLGRHYGYTF. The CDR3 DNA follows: TGTGCCAGCCTGGGCAGACACTATGGCTACACCTTC.

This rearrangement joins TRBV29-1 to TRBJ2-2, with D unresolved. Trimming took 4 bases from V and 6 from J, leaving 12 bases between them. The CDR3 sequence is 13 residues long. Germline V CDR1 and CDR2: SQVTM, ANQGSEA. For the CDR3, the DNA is TGCAGCGTTGTCTCAGGTCGGTCCGGGGAGCTGTTTTTT. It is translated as CSVVSGRSGELFF.

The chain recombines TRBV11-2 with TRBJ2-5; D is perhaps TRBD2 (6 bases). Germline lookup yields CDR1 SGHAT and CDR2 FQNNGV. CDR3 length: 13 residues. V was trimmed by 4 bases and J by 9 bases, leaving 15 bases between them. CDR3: CASSSETSGAQYF. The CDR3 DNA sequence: TGTGCCAGCAGCTCCGAGACTAGTGGGGCCCAGTACTTC.

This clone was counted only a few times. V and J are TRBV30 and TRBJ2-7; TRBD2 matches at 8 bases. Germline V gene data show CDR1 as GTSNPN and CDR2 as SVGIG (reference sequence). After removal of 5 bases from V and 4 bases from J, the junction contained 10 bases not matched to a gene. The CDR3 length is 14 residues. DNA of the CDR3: TGTGCCTGGGCAGGAAGCGGGGGCGCTTACGAGCAGTACTTC. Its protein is CAWAGSGGAYEQYF.

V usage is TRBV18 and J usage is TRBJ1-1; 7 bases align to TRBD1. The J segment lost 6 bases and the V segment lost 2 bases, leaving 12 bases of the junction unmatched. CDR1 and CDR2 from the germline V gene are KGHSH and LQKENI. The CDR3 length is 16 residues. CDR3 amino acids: CASSPLKGGAGPEAFF. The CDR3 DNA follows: TGTGCCAGCTCACCATTGAAAGGGGGCGCGGGGCCTGAAGCTTTCTTT.

In nucleotides, the CDR3 is TGTGCCAGCAGTCCCCGGACAAATTCACCCCTCCACTTT. It specifies CASSPRTNSPLHF. The gene calls are TRBV14 and TRBJ1-6; tentatively, D is TRBD1 (5 bases). The CDR3 runs 13 residues. V lost 6 bases to trimming and J lost 7 bases, with 10 bases between them. Germline assignment: CDR1 SGHDN and CDR2 FVKESK.

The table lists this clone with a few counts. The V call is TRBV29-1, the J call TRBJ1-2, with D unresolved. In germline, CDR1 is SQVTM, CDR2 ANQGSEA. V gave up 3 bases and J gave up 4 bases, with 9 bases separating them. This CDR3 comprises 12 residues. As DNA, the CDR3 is TGCAGCGTTGATCCGGGATCCTATGGCTACACCTTC. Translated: CSVDPGSYGYTF.

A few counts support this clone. CDR3 amino acids: CASSPTDRVNTEAFF. CDR3 nucleotide sequence: TGTGCCAGCTCTCCCACGGACAGGGTAAACACTGAAGCTTTCTTT. This chain joins TRBV18 and TRBJ1-1, with 8 bases lining up with TRBD1. There are 15 residues in the CDR3. V lost 6 bases and J lost 2; bases outside the gene matches: 8. The germline gives CDR1 KGHSH, CDR2 LQKENI.

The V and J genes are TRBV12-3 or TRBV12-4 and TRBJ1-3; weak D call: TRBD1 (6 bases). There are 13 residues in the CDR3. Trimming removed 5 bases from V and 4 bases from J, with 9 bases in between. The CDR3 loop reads CASSTGQGNTIYF. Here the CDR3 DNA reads TGTGCCAGCAGTACCGGACAGGGAAACACCATATATTTT.

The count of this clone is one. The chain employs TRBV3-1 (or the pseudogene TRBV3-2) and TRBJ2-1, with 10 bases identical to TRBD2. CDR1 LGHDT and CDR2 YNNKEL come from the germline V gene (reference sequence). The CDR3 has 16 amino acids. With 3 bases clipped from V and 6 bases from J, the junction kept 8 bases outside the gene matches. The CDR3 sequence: CASSHLSGGAFNEQFF. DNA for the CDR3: TGTGCCAGCAGCCACCTCAGCGGGGGGGCATTCAATGAGCAGTTCTTC.

The CDR3 DNA sequence: TGCGCCAGCAGCTCCGAAGGAACCGACAGCACTGAAGCTTTCTTT. Translated, it gives CASSSEGTDSTEAFF. The chain couples TRBV5-1 to TRBJ1-1; D is perhaps TRBD1 (5 bases). CDR3 length: 15 amino acids. Trimming pared 3 bases from V and 4 bases from J, leaving 16 bases between. Per germline, CDR1 SGHRS and CDR2 YFSETQ.

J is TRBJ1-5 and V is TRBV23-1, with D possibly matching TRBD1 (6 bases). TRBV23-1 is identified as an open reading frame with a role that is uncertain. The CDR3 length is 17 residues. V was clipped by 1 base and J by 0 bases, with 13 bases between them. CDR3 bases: TGCGCCAGCAGTCAATGGACAGCCCTTTATAGCAATCAGCCCCAGCATTTT. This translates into CASSQWTALYSNQPQHF.

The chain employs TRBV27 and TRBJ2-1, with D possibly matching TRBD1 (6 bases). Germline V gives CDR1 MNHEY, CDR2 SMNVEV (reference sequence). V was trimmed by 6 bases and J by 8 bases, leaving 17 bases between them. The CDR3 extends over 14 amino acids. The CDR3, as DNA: TGTGCCAGCAGCCAGGACAGTACAGGCGATGAGCAGTTCTTC. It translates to CASSQDSTGDEQFF.

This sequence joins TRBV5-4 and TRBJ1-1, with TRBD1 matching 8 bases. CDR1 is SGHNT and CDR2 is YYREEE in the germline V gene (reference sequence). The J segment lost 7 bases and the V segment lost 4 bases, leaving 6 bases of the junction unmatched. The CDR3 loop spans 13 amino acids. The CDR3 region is CASSPETGVEAFF. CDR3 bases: TGTGCCAGCAGCCCAGAGACAGGGGTTGAAGCTTTCTTT.

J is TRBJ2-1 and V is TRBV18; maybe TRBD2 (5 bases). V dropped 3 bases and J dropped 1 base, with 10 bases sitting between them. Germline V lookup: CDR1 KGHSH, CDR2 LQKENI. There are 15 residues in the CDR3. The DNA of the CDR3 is TGTGCCAGCTCACCGGAGGTCACTTCCTACAATGAGCAGTTCTTC. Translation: CASSPEVTSYNEQFF. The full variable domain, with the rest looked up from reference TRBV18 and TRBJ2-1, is NAGVMQNPRHLVRRRGQEARLRCSPMKGHSHVYWYRQLPEEGLKFMVYLQKENIIDESGMPKERFSAEFPKEGPSILRIQQVVRGDSAAYFCASSPEVTSYNEQFFGPGTRLTVL.

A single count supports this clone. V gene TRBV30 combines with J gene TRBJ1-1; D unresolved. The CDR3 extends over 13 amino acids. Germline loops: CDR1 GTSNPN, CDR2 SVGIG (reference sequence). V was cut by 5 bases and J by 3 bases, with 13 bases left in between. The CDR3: CAWRSELDTEAFF. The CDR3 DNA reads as TGTGCCTGGCGTTCTGAGTTGGACACTGAAGCTTTCTTT.

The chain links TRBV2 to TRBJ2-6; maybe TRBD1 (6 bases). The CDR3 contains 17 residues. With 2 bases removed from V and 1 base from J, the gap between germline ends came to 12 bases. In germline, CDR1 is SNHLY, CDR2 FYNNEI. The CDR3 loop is CASSERGLASGANVLTF. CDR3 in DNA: TGTGCCAGCAGTGAAAGGGGGTTGGCTTCTGGGGCCAACGTCCTGACTTTC.

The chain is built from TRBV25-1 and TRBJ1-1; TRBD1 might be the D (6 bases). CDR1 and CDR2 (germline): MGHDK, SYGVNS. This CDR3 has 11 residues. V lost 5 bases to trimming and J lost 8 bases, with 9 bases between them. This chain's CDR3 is CASSRDREAFF. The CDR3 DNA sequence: TGTGCCAGCAGTCGCGACAGGGAAGCTTTCTTT.